The 8 T cell receptor beta chains below all came from one sample that was sequenced in a study of OX40 agonist ivuxolimab in advanced cancers. Method: immunoSEQ multiplex PCR; TCRdb's copy keeps in-frame clones and lacks some. There are approximately 90,000 clones in the sample; roughly 89% occur only once, and roughly 1.4% lies in the top ten. Sequenced here: CD4+ or CD8+ T cells sorted from blood, sampled in a trial of the OX40 agonist ivuxolimab. The receptor set was obtained from an adult with an advanced solid tumor such as melanoma, head and neck, liver or kidney cancer.

The chain employs TRBV7-6 and TRBJ2-2; 9 bases match TRBD2. Germline lookup yields CDR1 SGHVS and CDR2 FNYEAQ. The length of the CDR3 is 16 residues. V gave up 3 bases and J gave up 3 bases; unmatched junction bases: 5. CDR3 DNA sequence: TGTGCCAGCAGCTTTAGCGGGAGAAGGGACACCGGGGAGCTGTTTTTT. Amino acids: CASSFSGRRDTGELFF.

This clone came up a few times. The chain joins TRBV11-3 to TRBJ2-7, with 10 bases that match TRBD1. The CDR3 is 15 amino acids. From germline, CDR1 is SGHNT and CDR2 YENEEA. V lost 6 bases to trimming and J lost 4 bases; unmatched junction nucleotides: 9. CDR3: CASSQGTGAWYEQYF. CDR3 bases: TGTGCCAGCAGTCAAGGGACAGGGGCATGGTACGAGCAGTACTTC.

This CDR3 reads CASSSGAGPSSYNEQFF. DNA for the CDR3: TGTGCCAGCAGTTCTGGGGCAGGGCCTAGCTCCTACAATGAGCAGTTCTTC. The rearrangement joins TRBV27 to TRBJ2-1, with a tentative D call TRBD1 (5 bases). The CDR3 length is 17 residues. Trimming removed 4 bases at V and 0 bases at J, with 16 bases between. Germline V gives CDR1 MNHEY, CDR2 SMNVEV (reference sequence).

This chain joins TRBV5-8 and TRBJ1-1, with 8 bases that match TRBD1. This CDR3 region has 14 residues. Germline V gene data show CDR1 as SGHTS and CDR2 as YDEGEE. Losses at the gene ends were 0 bases for V and 8 bases for J; bases not matched to a gene: 6. For the CDR3, the DNA is TGTGCCAGCAGCTTGGTTACAGGGGGGGTAGAAGCTTTCTTT. Its protein product is CASSLVTGGVEAFF. The whole variable domain, filled in from reference TRBV5-8 and TRBJ1-1, reads EAGVTQSPTHLIKTRGQQATLRCSPISGHTSVYWYQQALGLGLQFLLWYDEGEERNRGNFPPRFSGRQFPNYSSELNVNALELEDSALYLCASSLVTGGVEAFFGQGTRLTVV.

The rearrangement uses TRBV5-1 and TRBJ2-1; 8 positions agree with TRBD2. The CDR3 loop spans 15 amino acids. With V trimmed by 4 bases and J by 6 bases, 9 bases remained unmatched. Germline V gives CDR1 SGHRS, CDR2 YFSETQ. CDR3 bases: TGCGCCAGCAGCCCGACTAGCGCGCTGCCCAATGAGCAGTTCTTC. This codes for CASSPTSALPNEQFF.

The rearrangement links TRBV11-2 to TRBJ2-1; D assignment may be TRBD1 or TRBD2 (6 bases each). The V end was cut by 5 bases, the J end by 8 bases, with 13 bases between. The CDR3 extends over 13 amino acids. Germline V gene lookup returns CDR1 SGHAT and CDR2 FQNNGV. CDR3 protein: CASSPIGGYEQFF. The CDR3 region has the DNA TGTGCCAGCAGCCCCATCGGGGGCTATGAGCAGTTCTTC.

This chain connects TRBV7-2 to TRBJ1-5; D is ambiguous. Germline CDR1 reads SGHTA; CDR2 reads FQGNSA. This CDR3 has 14 amino acids. Deletions cut 2 bases from V and 2 bases from J, with 7 bases between. This CDR3 is CASSLNLGNQPQHF. For the CDR3, the DNA is TGTGCCAGCAGCTTAAACTTGGGCAATCAGCCCCAGCATTTT.

The V and J genes are TRBV5-1 and TRBJ2-6; the match to TRBD1 covers 12 bases. Germline loops: CDR1 SGHRS, CDR2 YFSETQ. V shed 4 bases and J 2 bases; nucleotides not matched to a gene: 10. The CDR3 loop spans 19 amino acids. The CDR3 is CASSLGPGTGGAGANVLTF. The CDR3 DNA follows: TGCGCCAGCAGCCTGGGCCCCGGGACAGGGGGCGCTGGGGCCAACGTCCTGACTTTC.